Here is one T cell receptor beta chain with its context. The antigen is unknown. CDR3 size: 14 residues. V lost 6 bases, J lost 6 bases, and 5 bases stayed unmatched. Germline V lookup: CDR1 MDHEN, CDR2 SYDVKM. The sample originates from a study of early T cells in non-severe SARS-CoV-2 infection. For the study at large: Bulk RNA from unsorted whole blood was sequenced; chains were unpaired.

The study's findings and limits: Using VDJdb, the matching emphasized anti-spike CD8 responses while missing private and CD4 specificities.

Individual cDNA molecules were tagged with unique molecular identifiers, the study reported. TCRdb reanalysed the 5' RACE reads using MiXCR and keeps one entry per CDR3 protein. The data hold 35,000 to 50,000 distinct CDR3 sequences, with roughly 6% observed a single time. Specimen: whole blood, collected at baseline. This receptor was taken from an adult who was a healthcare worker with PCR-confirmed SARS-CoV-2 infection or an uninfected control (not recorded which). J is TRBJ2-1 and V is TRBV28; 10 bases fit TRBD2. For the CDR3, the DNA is TGTGCCAGCAGAAGCGGGGGGGCAGGCAATGAGCAGTTCTTC. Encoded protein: CASRSGGAGNEQFF. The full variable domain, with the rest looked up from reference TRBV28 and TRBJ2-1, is DVKVTQSSRYLVKRTGEKVFLECVQDMDHENMFWYRQDPGLGLRLIYFSYDVKMKEKGDIPEGYSVSREKKERFSLILESASTNQTSMYLCASRSGGAGNEQFFGPGTRLTVL.